The 15 T cell receptor beta chains below all came from one sample that was sequenced in a study of cytotoxic CD8 clonotypes in ibrutinib-treated CLL. Repertoires were generated with immunoSEQ multiplex PCR, while TCRdb's copy carries only in-frame clones and drops some. The profile shows 120,000 to 150,000 clones, 70% to 80% of them singletons. The material sequenced was PBMCs, taken after 12 months of ibrutinib treatment. The receptors derive from a human donor with chronic lymphocytic leukemia.

This clone was observed a few times. In the same sample, other DNA sequences code for this CDR3. This rearrangement joins TRBV27 to TRBJ1-2; TRBD1 matches 7 bases. J gave up 8 bases and V 2 bases, and 5 bases lay outside the gene matches. The germline CDR1 and CDR2 sequences are MNHEY and SMNVEV (reference sequence). The CDR3 is 13 amino acids. In DNA form, the CDR3 reads TGTGCCAGCAGTTTAAAGGGGGCTGGAGGCTACACCTTC. Its protein is CASSLKGAGGYTF.

The V gene is TRBV6-1, the J gene TRBJ1-5; TRBD1 matches 7 bases. J lost 7 bases, V lost 2 bases, and 5 bases had no gene match. Germline values: CDR1 MNHNS, CDR2 SASEGT. The CDR3 sequence is 14 residues long. CDR3 sequence reads: CASSEQGVGQPQHF. In DNA form, the CDR3 reads TGTGCCAGCAGTGAACAGGGGGTCGGGCAGCCCCAGCATTTT.

The J gene is TRBJ1-2, the V gene TRBV18; a possible D gene is TRBD1 (6 bases). Germline CDR1 KGHSH, CDR2 LQKENI. There are 16 residues in the CDR3. V was shortened by 4 bases and J by 4 bases, with 19 bases between the two germline ends. The CDR3 sequence is CASSRWREGDIYGYTF. CDR3 coding DNA: TGTGCCAGCTCACGATGGCGCGAGGGGGACATCTATGGCTACACCTTC.

Remarks on this clone: The sample carries other DNA sequences with the same CDR3. V and J are TRBV7-2 and TRBJ2-3; a possible D gene is TRBD2 (5 bases). The CDR3 sequence is 15 residues long. Germline-derived CDR1 and CDR2 are SGHTA and FQGNSA. V lost 2 bases to trimming and J lost 0 bases, with 9 bases between them. As DNA, the CDR3 is TGTGCCAGCAGCTTACTCGGACTTAGCACAGATACGCAGTATTTT. Its protein product is CASSLLGLSTDTQYF.

V is TRBV12-5 and J is TRBJ1-5, with D unclear. The length of the CDR3 is 14 residues. Trimming took 6 bases from V and 0 from J, leaving 9 bases between them. Germline V gene lookup returns CDR1 LGHNT and CDR2 FRNRAP. This CDR3 is CASGKEYSNQPQHF. CDR3 DNA: TGTGCTAGTGGCAAAGAATATAGCAATCAGCCCCAGCATTTT.

V usage is TRBV29-1 and J usage is TRBJ2-2, with D perhaps assigned TRBD1 or TRBD2 (5 bases each). V lost 4 bases and J 1 base, leaving 10 bases between the germline ends. Germline V gene lookup returns CDR1 SQVTM and CDR2 ANQGSEA. The length of the CDR3 is 14 residues. The DNA of the CDR3 is TGCAGCGTTGTCGGGGCTCTGAACACCGGGGAGCTGTTTTTT. Its translation: CSVVGALNTGELFF.

This clone appeared many times. Other DNA sequences in the sample encode the same CDR3. The chain joins TRBV11-1 to TRBJ2-2, with a tentative D call TRBD1 (6 bases). The CDR3 consists of 15 residues. The V gene's germline CDR1 is SGHAT and CDR2 FQDESV (reference sequence). Between the trimmed V and J ends, which lost 1 base and 3 bases, there was a span of 9 bases. CDR3 coding DNA: TGTGCCAGCAGCTTAGGGCAGGGGCACACCGGGGAGCTGTTTTTT. Protein product: CASSLGQGHTGELFF.

V and J are TRBV7-2 and TRBJ1-5; D is perhaps TRBD1 (6 bases). Trimming left V 3 bases short and J 2 bases short, with 17 bases between. CDR3 length equals 17 residues. In germline, CDR1 is SGHTA, CDR2 FQGNSA. In DNA form, the CDR3 reads TGTGCCAGCAGCTTTTCAAACTCGGGACAAGGCAATCAGCCCCAGCATTTT. Amino acid sequence: CASSFSNSGQGNQPQHF. Supplemented by reference TRBV7-2 and TRBJ1-5, the full variable domain reads GAGVSQSPSNKVTEKGKDVELRCDPISGHTALYWYRQSLGQGLEFLIYFQGNSAPDKSGLPSDRFSAERTGGSVSTLTIQRTQQEDSAVYLCASSFSNSGQGNQPQHFGDGTRLSIL.

This sequence joins TRBV6-6 and TRBJ2-7; TRBD1 aligns across 11 bases. Germline-derived CDR1 and CDR2 are MNHNY and SVGAGI (reference sequence). V lost 6 bases to trimming and J lost 1 base; unmatched junction nucleotides: 2. The CDR3 spans 14 residues. The CDR3 reads CASRGTGGSYEQYF. As DNA, the CDR3 is TGTGCCAGCAGAGGGACAGGGGGGTCCTACGAGCAGTACTTC.

The V call is TRBV12-5, the J call TRBJ2-5, with D unresolved. The CDR3 has 13 amino acids. Germline CDR1 is LGHNT and CDR2 is FRNRAP. The V gene lost 2 bases and the J gene lost 0 bases, with 4 bases spanning the gap. The CDR3 nucleotides are TGTGCTAGTGGTTTGAGTTACCAAGAGACCCAGTACTTC. Amino acids: CASGLSYQETQYF.

The V and J genes are TRBV5-1 and TRBJ2-7; a weak D match, TRBD2 (6 bases). Germline V gene lookup returns CDR1 SGHRS and CDR2 YFSETQ. With 4 bases removed from V and 10 bases from J, the gap between germline ends came to 18 bases. The CDR3 contains 13 residues. DNA of the CDR3: TGCGCCAGCAGCCGGGCAGTGCCGGGGGTTCAGTACTTC. This codes for CASSRAVPGVQYF.

CDR3 bases: TGCAGCGTTGAAGACCATGAGCAGTTCTTC. Protein product: CSVEDHEQFF. The gene calls are TRBV29-1 and TRBJ2-1; D remains ambiguous. Trimming stripped 0 bases from V and 8 bases from J, with 2 bases between. The CDR3 runs to 10 residues. The V gene's germline CDR1 is SQVTM and CDR2 ANQGSEA.

J is TRBJ2-1 and V is TRBV28; 10 nucleotides align to TRBD1. The CDR3 extends over 14 amino acids. V lost 7 bases, J lost 8 bases, and 8 bases stayed unmatched. Germline assignment: CDR1 MDHEN and CDR2 SYDVKM. In nucleotides, the CDR3 is TGTGCCAGCACCCCGGGACAGGGGTGGCATGAGCAGTTCTTC. It is translated as CASTPGQGWHEQFF.

The rearrangement uses TRBV5-1 and TRBJ2-7; 7 bases agree with TRBD2. Trimming removed 7 bases from V and 5 bases from J; junction bases left unmatched: 12. Germline CDR1 is SGHRS and CDR2 is YFSETQ. The CDR3 length is 14 residues. The CDR3 DNA reads TGCGCCAGCTCCGGGGGGACCCTGGGTGACGAGCAGTACTTC. Translated: CASSGGTLGDEQYF.

A few counts support this clone. The chain couples TRBV11-2 to TRBJ2-2; D gene unclear. The CDR3 loop spans 14 amino acids. Looked up from germline, CDR1 is SGHAT and CDR2 is FQNNGV. Trimming removed 2 bases at V and 7 bases at J, with 11 bases between. The CDR3 DNA reads as TGTGCCAGCAGCTTAACAGTTAGCATCGGGGAGCTGTTTTTT. This encodes CASSLTVSIGELFF. Looking up the rest from reference TRBV11-2 and TRBJ2-2 gives the full variable domain: EAGVAQSPRYKIIEKRQSVAFWCNPISGHATLYWYQQILGQGPKLLIQFQNNGVVDDSQLPKDRFSAERLKGVDSTLKIQPAKLEDSAVYLCASSLTVSIGELFFGEGSRLTVL.